This TCR beta chain is drawn from a study of shared T cell receptors in the human thymus. Germline values: CDR1 MNHNS, CDR2 SASEGT. V was trimmed by 3 bases and J by 0 bases, leaving 15 bases between them. The CDR3 covers 16 residues. Method: immunoSEQ multiplex PCR; TCRdb's copy keeps in-frame clones and lacks some. The repertoire holds hundreds of thousands of clones, with roughly 88% as singletons. The sample also formed part of further work on human thymus T cells. That work contributes: Thymic and blood repertoires seemed to show skewed V and J gene use.

The chain couples TRBV6-1 to TRBJ2-7; no reliable D call. The TCR comes from a boy in the first two years of life with a congenital heart defect. What was sequenced was thymocytes. CDR3 sequence: CASSDPPARPSYEQYF. DNA for the CDR3: TGTGCCAGCAGTGACCCCCCAGCGCGCCCCTCCTACGAGCAGTACTTC.